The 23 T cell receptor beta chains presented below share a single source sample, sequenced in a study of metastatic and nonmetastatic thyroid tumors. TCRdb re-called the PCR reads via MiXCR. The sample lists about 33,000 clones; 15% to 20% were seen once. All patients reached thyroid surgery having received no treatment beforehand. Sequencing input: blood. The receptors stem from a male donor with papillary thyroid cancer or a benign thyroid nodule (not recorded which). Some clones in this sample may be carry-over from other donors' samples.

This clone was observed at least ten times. The CDR3 sequence is CASSFDAGLNTEAFF. CDR3 bases: TGTGCCAGCAGCTTTGATGCAGGGCTGAACACTGAAGCTTTCTTT. The V and J genes are TRBV7-9 and TRBJ1-1; TRBD1 is a possible D gene (5 bases). The CDR3 has 15 residues. Germline CDR1 and CDR2: SEHNR and FQNEAQ (reference sequence). Trimming pared 3 bases from V and 0 bases from J, leaving 11 bases between.

CDR3 residues: CAISDQGLAGVKYEQYF. The DNA of the CDR3 is TGTGCCATCAGTGATCAGGGACTAGCGGGAGTCAAATACGAGCAGTACTTC. The genes are TRBV10-3 and TRBJ2-7; 14 positions agree with TRBD2. Germline V gene lookup returns CDR1 ENHRY and CDR2 SYGVKD. The CDR3 runs to 17 residues. The J segment lost 4 bases and the V segment lost 3 bases, leaving 8 bases of the junction unmatched.

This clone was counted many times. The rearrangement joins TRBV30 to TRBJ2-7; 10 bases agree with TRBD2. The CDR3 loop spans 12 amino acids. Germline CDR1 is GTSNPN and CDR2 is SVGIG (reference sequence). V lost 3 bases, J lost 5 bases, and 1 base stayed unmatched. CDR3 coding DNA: TGTGCCTGGAGCCTAGCGGGAGACGAGCAGTACTTC. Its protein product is CAWSLAGDEQYF.

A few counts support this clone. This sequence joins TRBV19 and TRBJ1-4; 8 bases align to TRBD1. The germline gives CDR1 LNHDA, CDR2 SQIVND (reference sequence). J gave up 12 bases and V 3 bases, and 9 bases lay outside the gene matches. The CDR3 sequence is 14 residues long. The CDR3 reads CASSMEDRVAELFF. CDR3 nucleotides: TGTGCCAGTAGTATGGAGGACAGGGTCGCAGAACTGTTTTTT.

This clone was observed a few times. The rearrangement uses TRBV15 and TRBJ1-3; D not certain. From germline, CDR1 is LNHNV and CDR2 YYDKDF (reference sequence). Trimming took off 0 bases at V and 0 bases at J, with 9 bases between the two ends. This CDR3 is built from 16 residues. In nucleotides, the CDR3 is TGTGCCACCAGCAGAGATCGAGCGGTCTCTGGAAACACCATATATTTT. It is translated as CATSRDRAVSGNTIYF. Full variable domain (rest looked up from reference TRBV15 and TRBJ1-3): DAMVIQNPRYQVTQFGKPVTLSCSQTLNHNVMYWYQQKSSQAPKLLFHYYDKDFNNEADTPDNFQSRRPNTSFCFLDIRSPGLGDTAMYLCATSRDRAVSGNTIYFGEGSWLTVV.

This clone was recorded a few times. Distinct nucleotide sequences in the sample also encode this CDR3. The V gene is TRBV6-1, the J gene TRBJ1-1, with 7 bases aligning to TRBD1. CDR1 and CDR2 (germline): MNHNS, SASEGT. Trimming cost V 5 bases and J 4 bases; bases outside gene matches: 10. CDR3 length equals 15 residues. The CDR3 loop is CASSRKTGPSTEAFF. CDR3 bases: TGTGCCAGCAGTCGGAAGACAGGGCCGAGCACTGAAGCTTTCTTT.

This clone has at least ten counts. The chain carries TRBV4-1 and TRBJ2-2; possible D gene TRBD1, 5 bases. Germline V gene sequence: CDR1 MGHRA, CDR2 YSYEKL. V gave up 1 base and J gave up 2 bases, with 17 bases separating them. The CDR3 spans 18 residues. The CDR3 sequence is CASSQAPTGWGNTGELFF. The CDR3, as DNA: TGCGCCAGCAGCCAAGCCCCTACAGGTTGGGGAAACACCGGGGAGCTGTTTTTT.

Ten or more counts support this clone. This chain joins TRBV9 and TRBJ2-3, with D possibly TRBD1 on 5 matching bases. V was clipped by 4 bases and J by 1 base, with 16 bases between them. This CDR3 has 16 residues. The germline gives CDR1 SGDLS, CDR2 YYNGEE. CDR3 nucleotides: TGTGCCAGCAGCTCGACAGTAGGCAGGGGCACAGATACGCAGTATTTT. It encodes CASSSTVGRGTDTQYF.

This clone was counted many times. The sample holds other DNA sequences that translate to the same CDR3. CDR3 region: CASSPVAGTNTEAFF. The DNA of the CDR3 is TGTGCCAGCTCACCAGTGGCAGGAACGAACACTGAAGCTTTCTTT. The chain recombines TRBV18 with TRBJ1-1; D gene uncertain. Trimming left V 2 bases short and J 1 base short, with 11 bases between. The CDR3 sequence is 15 residues long. Germline CDR1 reads KGHSH; CDR2 reads LQKENI.

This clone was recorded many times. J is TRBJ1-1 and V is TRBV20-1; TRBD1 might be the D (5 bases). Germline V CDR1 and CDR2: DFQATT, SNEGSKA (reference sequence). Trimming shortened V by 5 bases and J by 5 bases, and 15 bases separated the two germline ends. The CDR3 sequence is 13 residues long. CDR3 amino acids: CSAGSRVGTEAFF. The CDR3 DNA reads TGCAGTGCTGGATCCAGGGTTGGGACTGAAGCTTTCTTT.

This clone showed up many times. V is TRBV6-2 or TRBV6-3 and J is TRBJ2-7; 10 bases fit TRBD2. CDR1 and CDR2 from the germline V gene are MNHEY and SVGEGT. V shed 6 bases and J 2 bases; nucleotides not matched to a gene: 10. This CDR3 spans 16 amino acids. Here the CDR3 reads CASSRPSGGLTYEQYF. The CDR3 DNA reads TGTGCCAGCAGCCGCCCTAGCGGGGGCCTCACCTACGAGCAGTACTTC.

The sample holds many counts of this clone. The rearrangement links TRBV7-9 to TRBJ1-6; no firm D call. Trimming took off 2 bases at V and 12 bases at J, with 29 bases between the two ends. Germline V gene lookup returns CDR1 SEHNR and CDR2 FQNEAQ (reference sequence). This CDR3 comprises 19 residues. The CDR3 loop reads CASSLYTSRSAALKKPLHF. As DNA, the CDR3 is TGTGCCAGCAGCTTATATACCTCCCGAAGTGCGGCTTTAAAAAAACCCCTCCACTTT.

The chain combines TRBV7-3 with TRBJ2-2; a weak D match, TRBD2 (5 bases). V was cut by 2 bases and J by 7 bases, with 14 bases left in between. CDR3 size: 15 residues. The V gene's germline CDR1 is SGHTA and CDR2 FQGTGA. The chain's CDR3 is CASSLEGAVDGELFF. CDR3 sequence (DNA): TGTGCCAGCAGCTTAGAAGGAGCGGTGGACGGGGAGCTGTTTTTT.

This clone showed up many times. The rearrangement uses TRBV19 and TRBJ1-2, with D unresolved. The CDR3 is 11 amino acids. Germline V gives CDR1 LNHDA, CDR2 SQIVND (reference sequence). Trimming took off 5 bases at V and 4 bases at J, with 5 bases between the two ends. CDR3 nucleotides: TGTGCCAGTAGTTACGGCTATGGCTACACCTTC. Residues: CASSYGYGYTF. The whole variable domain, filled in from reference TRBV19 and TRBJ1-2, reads DGGITQSPKYLFRKEGQNVTLSCEQNLNHDAMYWYRQDPGQGLRLIYYSQIVNDFQKGDIAEGYSVSREKKESFPLTVTSAQKNPTAFYLCASSYGYGYTFGSGTRLTVV.

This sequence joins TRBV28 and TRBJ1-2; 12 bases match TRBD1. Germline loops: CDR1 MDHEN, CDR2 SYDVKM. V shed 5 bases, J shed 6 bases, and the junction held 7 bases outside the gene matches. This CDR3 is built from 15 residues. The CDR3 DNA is TGTGCCAGCAGTATAGGGACAGGGGGCTTAGATGGCTACACCTTC. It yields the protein CASSIGTGGLDGYTF.

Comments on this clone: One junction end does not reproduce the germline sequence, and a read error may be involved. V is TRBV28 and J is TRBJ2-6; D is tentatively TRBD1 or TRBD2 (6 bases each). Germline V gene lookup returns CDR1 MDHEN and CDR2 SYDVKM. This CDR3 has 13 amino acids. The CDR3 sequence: CASRHTGANVLTF. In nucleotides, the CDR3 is TGTGCCTCTCGGCATACGGGGGCCAACGTGCTGACTTTC.

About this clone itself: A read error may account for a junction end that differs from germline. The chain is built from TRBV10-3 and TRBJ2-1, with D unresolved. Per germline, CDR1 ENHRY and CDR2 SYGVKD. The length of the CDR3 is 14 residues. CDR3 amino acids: CAIGGVIESNDQFF. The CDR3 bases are TGTGCCATCGGTGGTGTAATTGAGAGCAATGATCAGTTCTTC.

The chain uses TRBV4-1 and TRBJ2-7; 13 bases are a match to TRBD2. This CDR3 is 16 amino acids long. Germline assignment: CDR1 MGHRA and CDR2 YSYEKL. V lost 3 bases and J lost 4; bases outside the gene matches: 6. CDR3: CASSHGRTSGGYEQYF. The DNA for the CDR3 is TGCGCCAGCAGCCATGGTAGGACTAGCGGGGGATACGAGCAGTACTTC.

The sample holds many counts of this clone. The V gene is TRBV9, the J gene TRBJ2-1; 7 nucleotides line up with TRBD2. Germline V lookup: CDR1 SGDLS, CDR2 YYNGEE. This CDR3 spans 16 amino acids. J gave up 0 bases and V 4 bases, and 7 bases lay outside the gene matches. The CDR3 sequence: CASSKSSGSSYNEQFF. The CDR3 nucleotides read TGTGCCAGCAGCAAATCTAGCGGTAGCTCCTACAATGAGCAGTTCTTC.

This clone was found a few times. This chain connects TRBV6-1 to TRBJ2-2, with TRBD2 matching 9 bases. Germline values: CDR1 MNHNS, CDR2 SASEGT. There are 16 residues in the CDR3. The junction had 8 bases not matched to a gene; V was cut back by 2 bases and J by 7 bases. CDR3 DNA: TGTGCCAGCAGTGAAAGAGCGGGAGGTGCAGGCGGGGAGCTGTTTTTT. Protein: CASSERAGGAGGELFF.

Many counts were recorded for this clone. The CDR3 bases are TGCAGTACGAAGGACAATAGTTTTGAAAAACTGTTTTTT. This encodes CSTKDNSFEKLFF. The chain combines TRBV20-1 with TRBJ1-4, with a possible D match to TRBD1 (5 bases). This CDR3 is 13 amino acids long. The ends were cut back, 8 bases at V and 7 bases at J, with 17 bases in the middle. Germline CDR1 DFQATT, CDR2 SNEGSKA (reference sequence).

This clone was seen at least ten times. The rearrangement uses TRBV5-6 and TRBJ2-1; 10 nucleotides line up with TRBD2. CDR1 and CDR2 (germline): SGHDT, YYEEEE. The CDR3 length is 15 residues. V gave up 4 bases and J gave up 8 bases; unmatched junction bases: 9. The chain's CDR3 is CASSNGPSGSDEQFF. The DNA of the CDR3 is TGTGCCAGCAGCAACGGACCTAGCGGGAGTGATGAGCAGTTCTTC. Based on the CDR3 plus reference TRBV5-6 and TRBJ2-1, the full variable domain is DAGVTQSPTHLIKTRGQQVTLRCSPKSGHDTVSWYQQALGQGPQFIFQYYEEEERQRGNFPDRFSGHQFPNYSSELNVNALLLGDSALYLCASSNGPSGSDEQFFGPGTRLTVL.

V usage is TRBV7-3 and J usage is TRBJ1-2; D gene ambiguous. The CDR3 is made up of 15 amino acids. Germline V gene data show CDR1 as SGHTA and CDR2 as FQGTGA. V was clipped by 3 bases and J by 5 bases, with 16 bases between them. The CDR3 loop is CASSLFSSLRYGYTF. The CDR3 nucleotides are TGTGCCAGCAGCTTGTTCTCATCCCTACGTTATGGCTACACCTTC.